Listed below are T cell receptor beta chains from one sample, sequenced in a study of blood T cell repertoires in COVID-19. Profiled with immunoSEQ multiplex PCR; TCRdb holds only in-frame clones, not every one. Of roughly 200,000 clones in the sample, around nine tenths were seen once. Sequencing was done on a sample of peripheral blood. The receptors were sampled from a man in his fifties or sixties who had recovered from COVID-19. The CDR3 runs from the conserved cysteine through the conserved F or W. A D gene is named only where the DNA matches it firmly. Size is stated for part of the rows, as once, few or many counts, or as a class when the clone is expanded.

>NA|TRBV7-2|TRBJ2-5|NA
CASSSTGQETQYF
TGTGCCAGCAGCTCCACGGGGCAAGAGACCCAGTACTTC
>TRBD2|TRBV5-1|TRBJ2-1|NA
CASRQLAGANDEQFF
TGCGCCAGTAGGCAACTAGCGGGAGCAAACGATGAGCAGTTCTTC
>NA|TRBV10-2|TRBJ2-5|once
CASRKRTMYQETQYF
TGCGCCAGCAGGAAACGGACAATGTACCAAGAGACCCAGTACTTC
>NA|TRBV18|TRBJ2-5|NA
CASSLNRAGTQETQYF
TGTGCCAGCTCACTCAACAGGGCAGGGACCCAAGAGACCCAGTACTTC
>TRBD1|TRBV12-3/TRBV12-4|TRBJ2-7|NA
CASSSLGQGVKYF
TGTGCCAGCAGCAGCCTCGGACAGGGGGTTAAGTACTTC
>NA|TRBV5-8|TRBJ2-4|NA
CASSLGPKNIQYF
TGTGCCAGCAGCTTGGGGCCCAAAAACATTCAGTACTTC
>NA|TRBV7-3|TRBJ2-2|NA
CASSPSPGAGELFF
TGTGCCAGCAGCCCCTCTCCGGGGGCCGGGGAGCTGTTTTTT
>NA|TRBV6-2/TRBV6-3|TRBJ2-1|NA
CASSYYAGYNEQFF
TGTGCCAGCAGTTACTACGCGGGATACAATGAGCAGTTCTTC
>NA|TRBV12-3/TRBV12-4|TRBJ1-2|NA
CASSLNYGYTF
TGTGCCAGCAGTCTTAACTATGGCTACACCTTC
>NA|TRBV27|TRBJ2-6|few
CASSGGGLRGANVLTF
TGTGCCAGCAGTGGGGGGGGGCTGCGCGGGGCCAACGTCCTGACTTTC
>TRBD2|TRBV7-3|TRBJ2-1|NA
CASSLYRTKRYSGQNEQFF
TGTGCCAGCAGCTTATATAGGACAAAGCGATATAGCGGGCAGAATGAGCAGTTCTTC
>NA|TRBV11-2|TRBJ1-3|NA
CASSLIGSGNTIYF
TGTGCCAGCAGCTTAATCGGCTCTGGAAACACCATATATTTT
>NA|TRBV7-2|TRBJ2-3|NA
CASSPTGSTDTQYF
TGTGCCAGCAGCCCCACAGGTAGCACAGATACGCAGTATTTT
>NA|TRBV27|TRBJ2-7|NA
CASSLDSLSYEQYF
TGTGCCAGCAGCTTGGACAGCCTCTCCTACGAGCAGTACTTC
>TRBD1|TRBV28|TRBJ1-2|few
CASTQTGGDYGYTF
TGTGCCAGCACCCAGACAGGGGGCGACTATGGCTACACCTTC
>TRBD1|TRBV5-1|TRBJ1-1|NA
CASSWGQGSTEAFF
TGCGCCAGCAGCTGGGGACAGGGATCCACTGAAGCTTTCTTT
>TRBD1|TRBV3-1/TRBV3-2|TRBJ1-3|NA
CASSQEGGQVLSGNTIYF
TGTGCCAGCAGCCAAGAAGGAGGACAGGTTCTCTCTGGAAACACCATATATTTT
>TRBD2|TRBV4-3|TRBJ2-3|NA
CASSQEMVFGGVNTDTQYF
TGCGCCAGCAGCCAAGAAATGGTGTTCGGGGGGGTGAACACAGATACGCAGTATTTT
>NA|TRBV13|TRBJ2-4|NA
CASSQGAKNIQYF
TGTGCCAGCAGCCAGGGGGCCAAAAACATTCAGTACTTC
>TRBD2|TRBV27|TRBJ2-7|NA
CASSGGLAGYPYEQYF
TGTGCCAGCAGTGGGGGACTAGCGGGCTACCCCTACGAGCAGTACTTC
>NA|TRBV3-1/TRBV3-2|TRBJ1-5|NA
CASSHSRTRGNQPQHF
TGTGCCAGCAGCCATTCTAGGACAAGGGGGAATCAGCCCCAGCATTTT
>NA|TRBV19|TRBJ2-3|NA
CASSRARGTDTQYF
TGTGCCAGTAGTAGGGCCAGGGGCACAGATACGCAGTATTTT
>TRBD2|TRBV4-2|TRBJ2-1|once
CASSQEGTRFGEQFF
TGTGCCAGCAGCCAAGAAGGGACTAGATTTGGTGAGCAGTTCTTC
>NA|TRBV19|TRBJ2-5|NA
CASSIVGGGQETQYF
TGTGCCAGTAGTATAGTTGGGGGCGGCCAAGAGACCCAGTACTTC
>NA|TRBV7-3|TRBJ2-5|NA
CASSFTGQETQYF
TGTGCCAGCAGCTTCACAGGCCAAGAGACCCAGTACTTC
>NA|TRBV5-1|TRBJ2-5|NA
CASSLGPGQETQYF
TGCGCCAGCAGCTTGGGGCCAGGTCAAGAGACCCAGTACTTC